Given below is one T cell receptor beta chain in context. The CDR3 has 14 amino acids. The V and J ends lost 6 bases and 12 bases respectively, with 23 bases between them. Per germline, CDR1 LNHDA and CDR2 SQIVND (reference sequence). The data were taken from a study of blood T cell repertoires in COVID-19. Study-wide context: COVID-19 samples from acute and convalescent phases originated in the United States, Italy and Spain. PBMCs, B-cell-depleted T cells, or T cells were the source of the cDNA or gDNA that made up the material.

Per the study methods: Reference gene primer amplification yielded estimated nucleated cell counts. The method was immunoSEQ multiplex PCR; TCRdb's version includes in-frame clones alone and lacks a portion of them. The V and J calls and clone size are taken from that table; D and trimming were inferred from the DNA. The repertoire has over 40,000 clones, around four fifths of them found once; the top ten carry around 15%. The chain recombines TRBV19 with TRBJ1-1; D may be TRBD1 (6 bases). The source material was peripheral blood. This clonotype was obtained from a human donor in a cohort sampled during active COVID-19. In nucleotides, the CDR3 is TGTGCCAGTAGCCAACAGGGTGCCCGTCCTGAGACTTTCTTT. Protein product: CASSQQGARPETFF.